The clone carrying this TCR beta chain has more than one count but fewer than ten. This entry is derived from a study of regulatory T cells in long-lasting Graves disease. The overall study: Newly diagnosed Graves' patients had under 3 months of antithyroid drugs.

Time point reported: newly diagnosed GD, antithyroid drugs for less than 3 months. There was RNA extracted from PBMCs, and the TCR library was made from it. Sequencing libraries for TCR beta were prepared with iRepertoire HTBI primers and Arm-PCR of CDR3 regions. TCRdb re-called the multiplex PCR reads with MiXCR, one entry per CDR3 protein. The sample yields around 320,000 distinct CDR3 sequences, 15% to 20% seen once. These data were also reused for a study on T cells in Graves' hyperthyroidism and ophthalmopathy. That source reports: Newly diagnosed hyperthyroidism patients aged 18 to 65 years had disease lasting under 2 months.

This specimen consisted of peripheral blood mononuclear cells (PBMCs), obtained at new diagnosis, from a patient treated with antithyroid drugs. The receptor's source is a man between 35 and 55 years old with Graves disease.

The CDR3 reads CASSFPNTGELFF. CDR3 nucleotides: TGTGCCAGCAGTTTCCCGAACACCGGGGAGCTGTTTTTT. The chain uses TRBV28 and TRBJ2-2, with unresolved D. Trimming shortened V by 3 bases and J by 0 bases, and 2 bases separated the two germline ends. Germline CDR1 is MDHEN and CDR2 is SYDVKM. The CDR3 extends over 13 amino acids.